This entry describes one T cell receptor (beta chain). What it binds is unknown. Per the germline V gene, CDR1 is LNHDA and CDR2 is SQIVND (reference sequence). This CDR3 spans 13 amino acids. The V and J ends lost 3 bases and 9 bases respectively, with 12 bases between them. These data are taken from a study of T cells in Graves' hyperthyroidism and ophthalmopathy. Authors of the study amplified TCR beta CDR3 regions from RNA transcripts. TCR CDR3 underwent first-round RT-PCR with the HTBI primer set. MiXCR, applied by TCRdb to the multiplex PCR reads, yields one record per CDR3 protein. The data show some 510,000 distinct CDR3 sequences, with around 21% seen just once and about 25% held by the top ten. On the basis of clinical symptoms, serum thyroxine and TRAb, thyroid ultrasound and orbital computed tomography, diagnoses were made. Study-wide findings and caveats: Prediction of ophthalmopathy progression came a median around 7.1 months pre-onset.

The chain has TRBV19 and TRBJ1-5; no clear D. The source is a man younger than 35 with Graves' hyperthyroidism. Sequenced material: blood. The CDR3 sequence: CASSIFTGVPQHF. The CDR3 DNA reads TGTGCCAGTAGTATCTTCACCGGGGTGCCCCAGCATTTT.